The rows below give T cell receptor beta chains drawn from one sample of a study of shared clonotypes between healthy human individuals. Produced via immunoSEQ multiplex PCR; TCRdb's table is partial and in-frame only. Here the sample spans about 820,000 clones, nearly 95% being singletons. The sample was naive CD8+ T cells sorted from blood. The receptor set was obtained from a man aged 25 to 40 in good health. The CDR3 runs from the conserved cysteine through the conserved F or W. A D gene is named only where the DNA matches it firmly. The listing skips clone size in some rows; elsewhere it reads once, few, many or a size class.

CDR3: CASSSRRTGGEDEQYF; DNA: TGTGCCAGCAGCTCGCGCCGAACAGGGGGGGAGGACGAGCAGTACTTC; size: -; J: TRBJ2-7; D: -; V: TRBV7-9
CDR3: CASSEGLGGGNTGELFF; DNA: TGTGCCAGCAGCGAAGGACTAGGGGGAGGGAACACCGGGGAGCTGTTTTTT; size: -; J: TRBJ2-2; D: -; V: TRBV7-9
CDR3: CASELPDGLGMNTEAFF; DNA: TGTGCCAGTGAGCTTCCCGACGGGTTGGGAATGAACACTGAAGCTTTCTTT; size: -; J: TRBJ1-1; D: -; V: TRBV5-5
CDR3: CASSKDPDEQFF; DNA: TGTGCCAGCAGCAAGGACCCGGATGAGCAGTTCTTC; size: once; J: TRBJ2-1; D: -; V: TRBV7-9
CDR3: CASRGDFRQPQHF; DNA: TGTGCCAGCAGAGGGGACTTTCGTCAGCCCCAGCATTTT; size: few; J: TRBJ1-5; D: -; V: TRBV27
CDR3: CASSTPFIVGSDRGVSYEQYF; DNA: TGTGCCAGCAGTACTCCGTTTATTGTTGGCTCCGACAGGGGGGTCTCCTACGAGCAGTACTTC; size: -; J: TRBJ2-7; D: TRBD1; V: TRBV28
CDR3: CASSHRTGRYLEAFF; DNA: TGTGCCAGCAGCCATCGGACAGGGAGGTACCTTGAAGCTTTCTTT; size: -; J: TRBJ1-1; D: TRBD1; V: TRBV27
CDR3: CASSVDGAGGTDTQYF; DNA: TGTGCCAGCAGCGTAGATGGAGCGGGAGGAACAGATACGCAGTATTTT; size: -; J: TRBJ2-3; D: TRBD2; V: TRBV9
CDR3: CASSPRSGGVGTEAFF; DNA: TGTGCCAGCAGCCCCAGAAGTGGGGGCGTCGGCACTGAAGCTTTCTTT; size: -; J: TRBJ1-1; D: -; V: TRBV7-6
CDR3: CASSRLAVQYNEQFF; DNA: TGTGCCAGCAGTCGGCTAGCGGTACAATACAATGAGCAGTTCTTC; size: -; J: TRBJ2-1; D: TRBD2; V: TRBV28
CDR3: CASSLAGEVERGLSLETQYF; DNA: TGTGCCAGCAGCTTAGCGGGCGAGGTGGAGAGAGGTCTGAGCTTGGAGACCCAGTACTTC; size: once; J: TRBJ2-5; D: -; V: TRBV7-6
CDR3: CATSRRTSGLQETQYF; DNA: TGTGCCACCAGCAGAAGGACTAGCGGACTCCAAGAGACCCAGTACTTC; size: -; J: TRBJ2-5; D: TRBD2; V: TRBV15
CDR3: CASSLPGQGYNEQFF; DNA: TGTGCCAGCAGCCTCCCGGGACAGGGCTACAATGAGCAGTTCTTC; size: -; J: TRBJ2-1; D: TRBD1; V: TRBV7-9
CDR3: CASSYGTQHTGELFF; DNA: TGTGCCAGCAGCTACGGGACTCAACACACCGGGGAGCTGTTTTTT; size: -; J: TRBJ2-2; D: -; V: TRBV5-6
CDR3: CATSRDRGSPNNEQFF; DNA: TGTGCCACCAGCAGAGATCGTGGTTCCCCCAACAATGAGCAGTTCTTC; size: -; J: TRBJ2-1; D: -; V: TRBV15
CDR3: CASSFTRWTGDEQYF; DNA: TGTGCCAGCAGCTTTACGCGCTGGACCGGAGACGAGCAGTACTTC; size: -; J: TRBJ2-7; D: -; V: TRBV11-2
CDR3: CASSPRGQGVGYTF; DNA: TGTGCCAGCAGCCCCCGGGGACAGGGGGTTGGCTACACCTTC; size: -; J: TRBJ1-2; D: TRBD1; V: TRBV7-9
CDR3: CASSDTHRGSPSYEQYF; DNA: TGTGCCAGCAGCGACACCCACAGGGGGAGCCCATCCTACGAGCAGTACTTC; size: -; J: TRBJ2-7; D: TRBD1; V: TRBV7-9
CDR3: CASRVGRYSNQPQHF; DNA: TGTGCCAGTAGGGTCGGGCGGTATAGCAATCAGCCCCAGCATTTT; size: -; J: TRBJ1-5; D: -; V: TRBV19
CDR3: CASSQIRSNQPQHF; DNA: TGCGCCAGCAGCCAAATAAGAAGCAATCAGCCCCAGCATTTT; size: -; J: TRBJ1-5; D: -; V: TRBV4-1
CDR3: CASSQDTVSGNTIYF; DNA: TGCGCCAGCAGCCAAGACACAGTCTCTGGAAACACCATATATTTT; size: -; J: TRBJ1-3; D: -; V: TRBV4-3
CDR3: CASSQPRDRGLSYEQYF; DNA: TGTGCCAGCAGCCAACCCCGGGACAGGGGGCTCTCCTACGAGCAGTACTTC; size: -; J: TRBJ2-7; D: TRBD1; V: TRBV7-8
CDR3: CASSLAARRTYGYTF; DNA: TGTGCCAGCAGCTTGGCAGCCCGGAGGACCTATGGCTACACCTTC; size: -; J: TRBJ1-2; D: -; V: TRBV5-6
CDR3: CASLQVPHTEAFF; DNA: TGTGCCAGCCTACAGGTTCCCCACACTGAAGCTTTCTTT; size: few; J: TRBJ1-1; D: -; V: TRBV5-4
CDR3: CASSGWMQYF; DNA: TGTGCCAGCAGTGGGTGGATGCAGTATTTT; size: -; J: TRBJ2-3; D: -; V: TRBV2
CDR3: CSVEDRTGFPYNEQFF; DNA: TGCAGCGTTGAAGATCGTACGGGGTTCCCCTACAATGAGCAGTTCTTC; size: -; J: TRBJ2-1; D: -; V: TRBV29-1